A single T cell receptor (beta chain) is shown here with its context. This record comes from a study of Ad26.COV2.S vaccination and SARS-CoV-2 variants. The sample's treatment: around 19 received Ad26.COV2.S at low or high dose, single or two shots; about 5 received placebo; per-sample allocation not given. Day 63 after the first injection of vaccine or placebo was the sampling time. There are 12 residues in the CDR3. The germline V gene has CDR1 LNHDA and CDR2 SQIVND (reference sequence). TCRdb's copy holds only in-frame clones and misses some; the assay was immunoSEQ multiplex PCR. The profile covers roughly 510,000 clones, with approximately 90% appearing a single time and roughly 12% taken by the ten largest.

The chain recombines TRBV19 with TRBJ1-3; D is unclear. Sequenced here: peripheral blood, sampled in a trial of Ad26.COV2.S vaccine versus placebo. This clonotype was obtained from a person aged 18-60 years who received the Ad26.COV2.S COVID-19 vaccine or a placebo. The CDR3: CATRPSGNTIYF. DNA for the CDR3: TGTGCTACACGACCCTCTGGAAACACCATATATTTT.